This T cell receptor (beta chain) was observed in a study of blood T cell repertoires in COVID-19. Study details: Sites across the United States, Italy and Spain contributed samples from acute and convalescent COVID-19. From T cells, B-cell-depleted T cells, or PBMCs came the material, which was cDNA or gDNA.

The junction had 14 bases not matched to a gene; V was cut back by 0 bases and J by 7 bases. The CDR3 is 18 residues long. Germline CDR1 is SQVTM and CDR2 is ANQGSEA. Authors' analysis steps: Amplified reference gene primers provided the basis for estimating nucleated cell counts. This table comes from immunoSEQ multiplex PCR, and its TCRdb copy is limited to in-frame clones, with some not included. For V, J and clone size, that table is used; D and trimming come from the DNA. The sample lists about 260,000 clones, approximately 89% seen once, with about 8.6% in the top ten. Material for sequencing was peripheral blood. V gene TRBV29-1 combines with J gene TRBJ2-2; 10 bases are shared with TRBD2. This sequence was found in a middle-aged man with active or convalescent COVID-19. The CDR3 bases are TGCAGCGTTGAAGATGCGAGCGGGGGGGCTGGATTGAGCGGGGAGCTGTTTTTT. It is translated as CSVEDASGGAGLSGELFF.